Sequencing of this T cell receptor beta chain was carried out in a study of vaccination and CD4 T cells after COVID-19. Study overall: Post-vaccine sample collection happened at a median of approximately 70 days after dose two, ranging 14 to 241.

The treatment was: roughly ten-day PBMC culture with coronavirus spike peptide pools or control peptides (ViraFEST assay). PBMCs, plated at roughly 2 million per well, were grown in the presence of around 10 IU/ml IL-2 and approximately 10 ug/ml peptide pools. This clonotype was counted a few times. Its antigen is not identified. This CDR3 comprises 12 residues. Germline assignment: CDR1 MDHEN and CDR2 SYDVKM. The Oncomine TCR Beta short-read assay was applied to DNA of cultured CD4+ T cells. Genomic DNA was extracted from cultured CD4+ T cells. TCRdb reprocessed the PCR reads with MiXCR, giving one entry per CDR3 protein. The sample lists approximately 12,000 distinct CDR3 sequences; around half were seen once.

The material sequenced was CD4+ T cells from blood, cultured in vitro. The sequence came from a human donor who had recovered from COVID-19. V and J are TRBV28 and TRBJ2-1; D perhaps matches TRBD2 (5 bases). The J call is in doubt because the DNA end fits TRBJ2-5 better. Here the CDR3 reads CASSGSPETQYF. The CDR3 DNA is TGTGCCAGCAGTGGGAGTCCGGAGACCCAGTACTTC.